This TCR beta chain stems from a study of T cell responses to AZD1222 COVID-19 vaccine. Produced via immunoSEQ multiplex PCR; TCRdb's table is partial and in-frame only. The sample contains more than 85,000 clones, about four fifths of which appear only once. Germline assignment: CDR1 MNHEY and CDR2 SVGEGT. V lost 4 bases and J lost 4; bases outside the gene matches: 3. This CDR3 has 16 amino acids. J is TRBJ2-1 and V is TRBV6-2 or TRBV6-3, with TRBD2 matching 14 bases. This clonotype was sampled from an adult in good health. The material was peripheral blood, obtained on day 0 of AZD1222 vaccination. As DNA, the CDR3 is TGTGCCAGCAGTTCCTGGACTAGCGGGGGGTACAATGAGCAGTTCTTC. As protein: CASSSWTSGGYNEQFF.